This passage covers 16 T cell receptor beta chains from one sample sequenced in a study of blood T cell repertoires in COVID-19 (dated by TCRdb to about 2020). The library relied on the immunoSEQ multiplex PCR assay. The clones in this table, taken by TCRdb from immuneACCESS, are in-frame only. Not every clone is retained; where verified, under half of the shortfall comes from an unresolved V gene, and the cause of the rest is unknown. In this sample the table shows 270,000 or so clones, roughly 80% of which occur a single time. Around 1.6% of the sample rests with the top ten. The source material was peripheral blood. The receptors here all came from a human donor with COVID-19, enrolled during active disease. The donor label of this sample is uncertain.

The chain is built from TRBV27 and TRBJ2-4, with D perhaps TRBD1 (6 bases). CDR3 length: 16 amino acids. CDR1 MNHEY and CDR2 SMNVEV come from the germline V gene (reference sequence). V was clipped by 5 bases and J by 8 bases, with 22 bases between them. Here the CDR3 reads CASSPQGLYKPDIQYF. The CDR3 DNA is TGTGCCAGCAGTCCTCAGGGGCTTTATAAACCGGACATTCAGTACTTC.

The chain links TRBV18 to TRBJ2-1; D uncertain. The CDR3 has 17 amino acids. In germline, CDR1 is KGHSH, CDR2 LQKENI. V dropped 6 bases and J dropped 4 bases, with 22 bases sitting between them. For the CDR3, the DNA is TGTGCCAGCTCTCCTAATTTAGTCCCTGCAACTTACAATGAGCAGTTCTTC. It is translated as CASSPNLVPATYNEQFF.

The CDR3 reads CASSFGLAGVSRNYEQYF. CDR3 sequence (DNA): TGTGCCAGCAGTTTCGGACTAGCGGGAGTATCCCGCAACTACGAGCAGTACTTC. The chain recombines TRBV27 with TRBJ2-7; 13 nucleotides agree with TRBD2. CDR3 size: 18 residues. The germline gives CDR1 MNHEY, CDR2 SMNVEV (reference sequence). V shed 3 bases, J shed 3 bases, and the junction held 11 bases outside the gene matches.

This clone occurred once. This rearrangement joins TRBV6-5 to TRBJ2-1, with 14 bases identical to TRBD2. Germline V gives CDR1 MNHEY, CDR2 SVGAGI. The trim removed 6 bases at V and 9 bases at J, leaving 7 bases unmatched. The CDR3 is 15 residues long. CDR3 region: CASSRGLAGVGEQFF. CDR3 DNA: TGTGCCAGCAGCCGGGGACTAGCGGGAGTGGGTGAGCAGTTCTTC.

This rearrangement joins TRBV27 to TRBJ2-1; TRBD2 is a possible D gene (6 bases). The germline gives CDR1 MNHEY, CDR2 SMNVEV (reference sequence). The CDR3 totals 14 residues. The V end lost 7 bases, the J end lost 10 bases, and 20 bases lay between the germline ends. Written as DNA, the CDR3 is TGTGCCAGCAACAGGCGGGATGGCTTGGGGGAGCAGTTCTTC. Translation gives CASNRRDGLGEQFF.

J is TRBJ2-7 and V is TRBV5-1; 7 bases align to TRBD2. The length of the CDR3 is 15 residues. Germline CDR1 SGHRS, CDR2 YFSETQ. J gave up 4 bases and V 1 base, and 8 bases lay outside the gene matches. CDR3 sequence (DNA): TGCGCCAGCAGCTTGATCTCTAGCGGACTATACGAGCAGTACTTC. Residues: CASSLISSGLYEQYF.

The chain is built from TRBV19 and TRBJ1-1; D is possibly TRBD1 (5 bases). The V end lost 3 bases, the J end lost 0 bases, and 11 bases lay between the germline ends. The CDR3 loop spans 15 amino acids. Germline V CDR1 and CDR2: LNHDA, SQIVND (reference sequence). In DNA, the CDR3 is TGTGCCAGTAGTATCACCCAACAGGTGAACACTGAAGCTTTCTTT. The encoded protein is CASSITQQVNTEAFF. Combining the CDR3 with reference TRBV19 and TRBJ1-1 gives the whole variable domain DGGITQSPKYLFRKEGQNVTLSCEQNLNHDAMYWYRQDPGQGLRLIYYSQIVNDFQKGDIAEGYSVSREKKESFPLTVTSAQKNPTAFYLCASSITQQVNTEAFFGQGTRLTVV.

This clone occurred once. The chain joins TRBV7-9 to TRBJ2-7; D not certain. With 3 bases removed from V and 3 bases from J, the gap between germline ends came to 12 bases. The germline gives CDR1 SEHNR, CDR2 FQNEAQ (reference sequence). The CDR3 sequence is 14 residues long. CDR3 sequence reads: CASSFFRDGYEQYF. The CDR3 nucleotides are TGTGCCAGCAGCTTCTTTCGAGATGGCTACGAGCAGTACTTC.

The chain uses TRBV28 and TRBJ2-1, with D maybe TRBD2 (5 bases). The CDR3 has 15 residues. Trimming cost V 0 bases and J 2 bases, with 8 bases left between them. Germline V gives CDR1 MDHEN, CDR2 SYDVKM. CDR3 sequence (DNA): TGTGCCAGCAGTTTATGGTCGGGAACCTACAATGAGCAGTTCTTC. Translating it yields CASSLWSGTYNEQFF.

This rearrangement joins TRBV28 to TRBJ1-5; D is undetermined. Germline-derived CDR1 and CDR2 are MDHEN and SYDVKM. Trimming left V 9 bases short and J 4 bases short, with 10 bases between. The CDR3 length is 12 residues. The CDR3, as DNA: TGTGCCAGTACACTAGAGAATCAGCCCCAGCATTTT. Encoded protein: CASTLENQPQHF.

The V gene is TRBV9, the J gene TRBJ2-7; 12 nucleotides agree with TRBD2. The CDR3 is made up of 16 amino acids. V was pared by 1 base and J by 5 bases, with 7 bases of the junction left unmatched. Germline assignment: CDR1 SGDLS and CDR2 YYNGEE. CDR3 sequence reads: CASSVSLAGGLNEQYF. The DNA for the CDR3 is TGTGCCAGCAGCGTATCCCTAGCGGGAGGGCTCAACGAGCAGTACTTC.

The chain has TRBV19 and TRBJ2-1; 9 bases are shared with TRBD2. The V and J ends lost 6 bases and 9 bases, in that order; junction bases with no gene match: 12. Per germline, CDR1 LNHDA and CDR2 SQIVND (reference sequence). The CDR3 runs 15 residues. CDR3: CASRDLAGGPFEQFF. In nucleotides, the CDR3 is TGTGCCAGTAGGGATCTGGCGGGAGGGCCTTTTGAGCAGTTCTTC.

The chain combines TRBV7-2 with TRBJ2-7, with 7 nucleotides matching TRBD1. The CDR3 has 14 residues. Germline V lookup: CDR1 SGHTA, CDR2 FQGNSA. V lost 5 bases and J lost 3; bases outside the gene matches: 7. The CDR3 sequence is CASSPTDRLYEQYF. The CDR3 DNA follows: TGTGCCAGCAGCCCGACGGACAGGCTCTACGAGCAGTACTTC.

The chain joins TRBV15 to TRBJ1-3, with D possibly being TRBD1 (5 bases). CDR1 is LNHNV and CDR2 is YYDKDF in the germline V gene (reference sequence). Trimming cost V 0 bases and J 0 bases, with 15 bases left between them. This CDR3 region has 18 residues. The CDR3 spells CATSRDGGTRYSGNTIYF. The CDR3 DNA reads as TGTGCCACCAGCAGAGATGGGGGGACGCGGTACTCTGGAAACACCATATATTTT.

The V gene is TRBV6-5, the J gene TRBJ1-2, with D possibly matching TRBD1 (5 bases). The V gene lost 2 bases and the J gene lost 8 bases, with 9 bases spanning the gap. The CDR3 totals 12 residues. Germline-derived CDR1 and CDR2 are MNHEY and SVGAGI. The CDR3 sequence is CASSYRGGGYTF. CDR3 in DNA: TGTGCCAGCAGTTACAGGGGTGGGGGCTACACCTTC.

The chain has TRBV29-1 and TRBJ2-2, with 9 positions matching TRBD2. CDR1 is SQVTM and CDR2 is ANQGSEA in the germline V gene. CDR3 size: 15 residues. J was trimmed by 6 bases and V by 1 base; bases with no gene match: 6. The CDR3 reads CSVEGRGGLAGELFF. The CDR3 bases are TGCAGCGTTGAAGGGCGGGGGGGCCTAGCCGGGGAGCTGTTTTTT.